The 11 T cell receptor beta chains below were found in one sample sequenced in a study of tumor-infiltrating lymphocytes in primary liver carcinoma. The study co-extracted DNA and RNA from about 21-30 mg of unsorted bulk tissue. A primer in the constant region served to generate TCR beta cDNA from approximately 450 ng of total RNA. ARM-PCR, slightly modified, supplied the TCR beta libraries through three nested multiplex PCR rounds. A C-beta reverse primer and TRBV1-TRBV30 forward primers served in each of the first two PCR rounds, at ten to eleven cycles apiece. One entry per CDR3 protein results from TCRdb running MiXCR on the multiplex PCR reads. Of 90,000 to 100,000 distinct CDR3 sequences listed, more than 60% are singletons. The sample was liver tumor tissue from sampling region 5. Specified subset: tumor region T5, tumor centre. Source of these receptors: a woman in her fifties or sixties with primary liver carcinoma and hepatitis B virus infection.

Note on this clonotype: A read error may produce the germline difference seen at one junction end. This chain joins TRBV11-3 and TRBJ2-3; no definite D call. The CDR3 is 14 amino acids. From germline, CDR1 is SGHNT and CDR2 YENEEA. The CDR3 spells CASSPDGSTNTQYF. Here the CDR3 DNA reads TGTGCCAGCAGTCCAGATGGTAGCACAAATACGCAGTATTTT.

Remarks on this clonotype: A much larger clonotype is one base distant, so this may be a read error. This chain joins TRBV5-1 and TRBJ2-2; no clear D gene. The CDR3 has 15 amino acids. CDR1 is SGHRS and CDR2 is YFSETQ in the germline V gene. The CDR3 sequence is CARSSDAWNTGELFF. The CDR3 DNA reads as TGCGCCAGAAGCTCGGACGCGTGGAACACCGGGGAGCTGTTTTTT.

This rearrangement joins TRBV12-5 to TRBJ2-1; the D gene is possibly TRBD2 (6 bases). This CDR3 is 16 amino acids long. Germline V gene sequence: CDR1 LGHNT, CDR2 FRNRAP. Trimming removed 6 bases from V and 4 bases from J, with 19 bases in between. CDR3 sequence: CASGPVRDSTYNEQFF. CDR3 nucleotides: TGTGCTAGTGGCCCTGTGAGGGACTCTACATACAATGAGCAGTTCTTC.

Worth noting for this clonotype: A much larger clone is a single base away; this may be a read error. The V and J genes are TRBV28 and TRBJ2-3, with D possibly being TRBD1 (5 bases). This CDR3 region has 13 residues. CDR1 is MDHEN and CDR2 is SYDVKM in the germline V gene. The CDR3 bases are TGTGCCAGCTGGGGCAGGAACACAGATATGCAGTATTTT. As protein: CASWGRNTDMQYF.

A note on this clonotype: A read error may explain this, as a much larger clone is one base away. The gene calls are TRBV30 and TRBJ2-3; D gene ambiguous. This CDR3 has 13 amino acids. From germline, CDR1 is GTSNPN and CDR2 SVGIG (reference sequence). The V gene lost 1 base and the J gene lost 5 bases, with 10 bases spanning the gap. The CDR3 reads CAWSGISEDTQYF. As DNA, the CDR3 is TGTGCCTGGAGTGGAATTTCGGAAGATACGCAGTATTTT.

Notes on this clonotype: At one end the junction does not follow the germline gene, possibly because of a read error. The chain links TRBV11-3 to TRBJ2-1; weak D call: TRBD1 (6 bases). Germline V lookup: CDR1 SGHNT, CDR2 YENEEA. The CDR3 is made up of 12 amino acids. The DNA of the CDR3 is TGTGCCGGCAGGGAGAGGGACAATGAACAGTTCTTC. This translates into CAGRERDNEQFF.

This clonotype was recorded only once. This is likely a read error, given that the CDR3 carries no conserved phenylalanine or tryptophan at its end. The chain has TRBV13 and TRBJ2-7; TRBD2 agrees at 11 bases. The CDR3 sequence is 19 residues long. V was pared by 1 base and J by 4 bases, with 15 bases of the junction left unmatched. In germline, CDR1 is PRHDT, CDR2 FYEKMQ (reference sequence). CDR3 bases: TGTGCCAGCAGCTTAGCTTCAAGGGCTAGCGGGAGGTACTGGTACGAGCAGTACTTA. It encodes CASSLASRASGRYWYEQYL.

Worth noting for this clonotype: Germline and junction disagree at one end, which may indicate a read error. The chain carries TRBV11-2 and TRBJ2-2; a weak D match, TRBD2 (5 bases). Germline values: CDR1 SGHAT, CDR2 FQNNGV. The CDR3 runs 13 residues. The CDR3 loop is CGSSLRRTGELFF. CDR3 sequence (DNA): TGTGGCAGCAGCTTAAGGAGGACCGGGGAGCTGTTTTTT. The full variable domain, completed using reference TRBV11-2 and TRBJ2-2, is EAGVAQSPRYKIIEKRQSVAFWCNPISGHATLYWYQQILGQGPKLLIQFQNNGVVDDSQLPKDRFSAERLKGVDSTLKIQPAKLEDSAVYLCGSSLRRTGELFFGEGSRLTVL.

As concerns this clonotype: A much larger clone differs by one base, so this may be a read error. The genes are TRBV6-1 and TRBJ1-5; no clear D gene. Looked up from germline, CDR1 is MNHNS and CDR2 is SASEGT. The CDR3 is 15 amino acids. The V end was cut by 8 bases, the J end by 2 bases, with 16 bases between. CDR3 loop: CASGSTKSGNQPQHF. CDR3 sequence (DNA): TGTGCCAGCGGCTCGACCAAGTCGGGCAATCAGCCCCAGCATTTT.

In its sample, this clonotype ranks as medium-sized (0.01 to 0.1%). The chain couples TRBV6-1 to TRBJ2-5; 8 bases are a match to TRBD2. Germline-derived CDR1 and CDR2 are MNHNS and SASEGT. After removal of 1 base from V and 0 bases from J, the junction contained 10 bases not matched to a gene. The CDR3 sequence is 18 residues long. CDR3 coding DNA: TGTGCCAGCAGTGAAGGCCTTGGACTAGCCCTGTACCAAGAGACCCAGTACTTC. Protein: CASSEGLGLALYQETQYF.

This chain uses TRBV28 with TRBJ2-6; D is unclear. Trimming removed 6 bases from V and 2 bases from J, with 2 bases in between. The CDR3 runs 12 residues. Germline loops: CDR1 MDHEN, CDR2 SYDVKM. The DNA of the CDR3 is TGTGCCAGCAGCCCTGGGGCCAACGTCCTGACTTTC. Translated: CASSPGANVLTF.